This record covers a single TCR beta chain. Per germline, CDR1 SNHLY and CDR2 FYNNEI. The V gene lost 5 bases and the J gene lost 9 bases, with 13 bases spanning the gap. The CDR3 loop spans 13 amino acids. This entry comes from a study of shared T cell receptors in the human thymus. TCRdb keeps only in-frame clones here, not all; method: immunoSEQ multiplex PCR. The sample gives more than 550,000 clones, around 87% of which show up once; 0.009% to 0.0095% is in the top ten. The same data also contributed to another study, on human thymus T cells. From that second work: Those donating were healthy Finnish infants in corrective surgery for congenital heart defects. Resected material from corrective heart surgery provided the thymus tissue analysed. Usage of V and J genes appeared biased in thymic and blood repertoires. Related work found strong thymic repertoire overlap between unrelated individuals.

Sequenced sample: thymocytes. This chain links TRBV2 with TRBJ1-4, with D perhaps TRBD1 (5 bases). The receptor was derived from a boy in the first two years of life with a congenital heart defect. The CDR3, as DNA: TGTGCCAGCAGTTTGGGGGGGGTAAAAAAACTGTTTTTT. It yields the protein CASSLGGVKKLFF.